This is a list of T cell receptor beta chains from one sample in a study of beta chain features in type 1 diabetes. Method: immunoSEQ multiplex PCR; TCRdb's copy keeps in-frame clones and lacks some. The sample has about 360,000 clones; roughly an eighth are singletons. The sample comprised naive CD4+ T cells from blood. The receptors originated from a man younger than 35 in good health. CDR3s include the opening cysteine and the closing phenylalanine or tryptophan. The D gene is left open where the match is weak. Not every row has a clone size; where given, it reads once, few, many or a size class.

. | TRBJ2-5 | TRBV7-2 | many | CASSLARETQYF | TGTGCCAGCAGCTTAGCGCGGGAGACCCAGTACTTC
TRBD1 | TRBJ1-1 | TRBV7-6 | few | CASSLVPGGRTEAFF | TGTGCCAGCAGCTTAGTTCCAGGGGGCAGGACTGAAGCTTTCTTT
TRBD1 | TRBJ2-5 | TRBV6-6 | few | CASSYPTGGETQYF | TGTGCCAGCAGTTACCCGACAGGGGGTGAGACCCAGTACTTC
TRBD1 | TRBJ2-7 | TRBV30 | few | CALRGQGLGEQYF | TGTGCCCTACGGGGACAGGGGCTTGGCGAGCAGTACTTC
. | TRBJ1-2 | TRBV7-2 | few | CASSSTRGDGYTF | TGTGCCAGCAGCTCAACAAGGGGCGATGGCTACACCTTC
TRBD1 | TRBJ1-1 | TRBV29-1 | . | CSGRTGGATEAFF | TGCAGCGGGAGGACAGGGGGCGCAACTGAAGCTTTCTTT
. | TRBJ2-6 | TRBV29-1 | . | CSVEVTGANVLTF | TGCAGCGTTGAAGTTACTGGGGCCAACGTCCTGACTTTC
TRBD1 | TRBJ2-1 | TRBV29-1 | many | CSLLTGTMQFF | TGCAGCCTTCTGACAGGGACCATGCAGTTCTTC
. | TRBJ1-2 | TRBV7-8 | . | CASSLIDTRHGYTF | TGTGCCAGCAGCTTGATCGACACACGACATGGCTACACCTTC
TRBD2 | TRBJ2-2 | TRBV4-1 | few | CASSQGKGTTPRELFF | TGCGCCAGCAGCCAAGGCAAGGGGACTACCCCCCGGGAGCTGTTTTTT
. | TRBJ1-6 | TRBV25-1 | . | CASSELTGKRAPLHF | TGTGCCAGCAGTGAGTTAACAGGGAAAAGGGCACCCCTCCACTTT
. | TRBJ2-7 | TRBV7-2 | few | CASSFVTGSSYEQYF | TGTGCCAGCAGCTTCGTCACAGGGAGCTCCTACGAGCAGTACTTC
TRBD2 | TRBJ2-7 | TRBV7-2 | few | CASSLVASGGSYEQYF | TGTGCCAGCAGCTTAGTAGCTAGCGGGGGGTCCTACGAGCAGTACTTC
TRBD2 | TRBJ2-5 | TRBV6-5 | few | CASSPSGRRETQYF | TGTGCCAGCAGTCCTAGCGGGAGGAGAGAGACCCAGTACTTC
TRBD1 | TRBJ1-2 | TRBV19 | few | CASFLPPGQAGF | TGTGCCAGTTTTCTCCCCCCAGGACAGGCCGGATTC
. | TRBJ2-7 | TRBV7-9 | few | CASSLVPGSYEQYF | TGTGCCAGCAGCTTAGTACCCGGGTCCTACGAGCAGTACTTC
. | TRBJ1-1 | TRBV5-4 | . | CASSFSQSTEAFF | TGTGCCAGCAGCTTCAGTCAATCCACTGAAGCTTTCTTT
. | TRBJ2-7 | TRBV28 | few | CASSFSRSWEQYF | TGTGCCAGCAGTTTCTCCAGGTCCTGGGAGCAGTACTTC
TRBD2 | TRBJ2-1 | TRBV27 | . | CASLLAGGTSLTYNEQFF | TGTGCCAGCTTACTAGCGGGGGGGACCTCTCTAACTTACAATGAGCAGTTCTTC
TRBD1 | TRBJ1-5 | TRBV5-8 | few | CASSPGQGNQPQHF | TGTGCCAGCAGCCCGGGACAGGGGAATCAGCCCCAGCATTTT
TRBD2 | TRBJ2-2 | TRBV30 | few | CAWDPGTSGRKDTGELFF | TGTGCCTGGGACCCCGGGACTAGCGGGAGAAAGGACACCGGGGAGCTGTTTTTT
TRBD2 | TRBJ2-5 | TRBV10-3 | . | CAISDTGGPRETQYF | TGTGCCATCAGTGATACGGGGGGGCCGCGGGAGACCCAGTACTTC
. | TRBJ2-1 | TRBV6-4 | . | CASSDSPPQRRRYNEQFF | TGTGCCAGCAGTGACTCGCCTCCTCAGCGGCGCCGTTACAATGAGCAGTTCTTC
. | TRBJ2-5 | TRBV4-1 | . | CASSQGEETQYF | TGCGCCAGCAGCCAAGGGGAGGAGACCCAGTACTTC
TRBD1 | TRBJ2-1 | TRBV7-2 | . | CASSITGTGMYGEQFF | TGTGCCAGCAGCATAACCGGGACAGGGATGTATGGTGAGCAGTTCTTC
TRBD1 | TRBJ2-2 | TRBV5-4 | . | CASRPGQWSSGELFF | TGTGCCAGCAGACCGGGACAGTGGTCGTCCGGGGAGCTGTTTTTT
. | TRBJ1-2 | TRBV7-9 | few | CASSLAGGTGGYTF | TGTGCCAGCAGCTTAGCCGGGGGTACGGGGGGCTACACCTTC
. | TRBJ2-3 | TRBV6-5 | . | CASSYFGRAADTQYF | TGTGCCAGCAGTTACTTTGGCAGGGCCGCAGATACGCAGTATTTT
TRBD2 | TRBJ2-5 | TRBV4-3 | few | CASSQDGAGGLGETQYF | TGCGCCAGCAGCCAAGACGGCGCGGGGGGGCTAGGGGAGACCCAGTACTTC
TRBD1 | TRBJ1-2 | TRBV28 | . | CASITRQGASGYTF | TGTGCCAGCATCACAAGACAGGGGGCCAGTGGCTACACCTTC
TRBD2 | TRBJ2-1 | TRBV7-9 | . | CASSSNGREVNEQFF | TGTGCCAGCAGCTCTAATGGGAGGGAGGTGAATGAGCAGTTCTTC
. | TRBJ2-1 | TRBV19 | few | CASSPQSPEISNEQFF | TGTGCCAGTAGTCCCCAGTCGCCGGAGATATCCAATGAGCAGTTCTTC
. | TRBJ2-7 | TRBV18 | . | CASSPPRSSYEQYF | TGTGCCAGCTCACCACCCCGGAGCTCCTACGAGCAGTACTTC